This TCR beta chain was profiled in a study of cytomegalovirus exposure and HLA in healthy donors. Overall study results and limits: Researchers counted some 150 TCR beta chains as cytomegalovirus-associated. Later analysis demonstrated an association between a missense DCLRE1C variant and TCR beta V- and J-gene trimming. Productive rates of about 87% or about 30% were seen for most TCR beta V segments in an earlier analysis.

This CDR3 comprises 15 residues. Germline CDR1 and CDR2: SGHVS and FNYEAQ. Trimming took off 4 bases at V and 5 bases at J, with 15 bases between the two ends. Vbeta (60) and Jbeta (13) primers were used in the PCR. Repertoires were generated with immunoSEQ multiplex PCR, while TCRdb's copy carries only in-frame clones and drops some. Of approximately 210,000 clones detected, about 80% appear once; the ten largest clones hold roughly 5.5%. As regards this clone: What it binds is unknown.

The origin of this receptor is a man aged 40-55 years in good health and CMV-seropositive. The sequencing sample was made of PBMCs. The chain couples TRBV7-6 to TRBJ2-1; D ambiguous. The CDR3 DNA is TGTGCCAGCAGCTCTCTCAGTCGTACCCACAATGAGCAGTTCTTC. Its translation: CASSSLSRTHNEQFF.